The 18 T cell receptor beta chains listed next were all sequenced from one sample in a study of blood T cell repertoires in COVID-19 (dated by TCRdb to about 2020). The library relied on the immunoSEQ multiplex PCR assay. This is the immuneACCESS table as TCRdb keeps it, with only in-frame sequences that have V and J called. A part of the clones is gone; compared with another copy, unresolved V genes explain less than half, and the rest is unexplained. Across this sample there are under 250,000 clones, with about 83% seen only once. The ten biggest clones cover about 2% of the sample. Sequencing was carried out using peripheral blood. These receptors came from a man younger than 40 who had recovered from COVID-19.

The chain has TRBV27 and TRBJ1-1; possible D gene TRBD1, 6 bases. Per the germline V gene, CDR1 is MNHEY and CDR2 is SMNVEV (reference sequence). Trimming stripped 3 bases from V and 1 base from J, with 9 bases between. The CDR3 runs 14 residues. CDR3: CASSLKQGNTEAFF. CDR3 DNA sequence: TGTGCCAGCAGTTTGAAACAGGGGAACACTGAAGCTTTCTTT.

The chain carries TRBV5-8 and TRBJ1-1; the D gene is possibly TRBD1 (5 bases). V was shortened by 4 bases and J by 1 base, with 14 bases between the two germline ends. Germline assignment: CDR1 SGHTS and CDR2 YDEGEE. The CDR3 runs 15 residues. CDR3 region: CASSPKTGGNTEAFF. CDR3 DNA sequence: TGTGCCAGCAGCCCCAAAACGGGGGGGAACACTGAAGCTTTCTTT.

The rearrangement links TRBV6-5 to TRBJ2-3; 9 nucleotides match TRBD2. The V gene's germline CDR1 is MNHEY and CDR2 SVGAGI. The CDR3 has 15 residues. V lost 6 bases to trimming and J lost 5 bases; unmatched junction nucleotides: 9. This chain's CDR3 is CASSSSGGRKDTQYF. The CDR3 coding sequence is TGTGCCAGCAGCTCGAGCGGGGGGCGAAAAGATACGCAGTATTTT.

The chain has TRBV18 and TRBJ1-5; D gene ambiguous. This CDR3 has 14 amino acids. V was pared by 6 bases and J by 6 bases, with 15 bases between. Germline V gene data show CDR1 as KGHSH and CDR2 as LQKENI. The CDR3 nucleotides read TGTGCCAGCTCGCGAGGACTGCTCGGTCAGCCCCAGCATTTT. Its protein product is CASSRGLLGQPQHF.

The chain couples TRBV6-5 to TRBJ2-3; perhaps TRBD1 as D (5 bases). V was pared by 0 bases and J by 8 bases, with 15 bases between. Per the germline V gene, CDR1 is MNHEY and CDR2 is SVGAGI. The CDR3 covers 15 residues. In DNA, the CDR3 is TGTGCCAGCAGTTACTCCTGGACAAAGTCGGGTACGCAGTATTTT. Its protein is CASSYSWTKSGTQYF.

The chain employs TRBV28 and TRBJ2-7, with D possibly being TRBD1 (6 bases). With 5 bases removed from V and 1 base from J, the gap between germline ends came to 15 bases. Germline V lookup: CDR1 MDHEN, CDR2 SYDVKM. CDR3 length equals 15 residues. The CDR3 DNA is TGTGCCAGCAGTGGGACGGACAGATCGTCCTACGAGCAGTACGTC. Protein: CASSGTDRSSYEQYV.

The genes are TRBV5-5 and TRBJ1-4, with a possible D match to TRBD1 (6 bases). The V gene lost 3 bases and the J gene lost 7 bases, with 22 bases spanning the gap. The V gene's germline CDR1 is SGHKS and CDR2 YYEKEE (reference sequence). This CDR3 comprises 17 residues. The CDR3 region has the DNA TGTGCCAGCAGCTCCGGCCCGAGGGGGGGAGTTATTGAAAAACTGTTTTTT. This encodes CASSSGPRGGVIEKLFF.

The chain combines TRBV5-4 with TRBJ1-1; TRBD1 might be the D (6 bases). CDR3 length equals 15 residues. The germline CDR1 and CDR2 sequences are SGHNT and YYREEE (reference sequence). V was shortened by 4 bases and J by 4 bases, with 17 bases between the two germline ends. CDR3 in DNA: TGTGCCAGCAGCAACACACTCCGGGACATCACTGAAGCTTTCTTT. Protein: CASSNTLRDITEAFF.

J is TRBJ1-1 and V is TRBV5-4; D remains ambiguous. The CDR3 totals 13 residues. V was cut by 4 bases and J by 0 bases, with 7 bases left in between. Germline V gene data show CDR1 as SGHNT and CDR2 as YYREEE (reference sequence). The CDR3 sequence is CASSPWLNTEAFF. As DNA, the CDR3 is TGTGCCAGCAGCCCTTGGCTGAACACTGAAGCTTTCTTT.

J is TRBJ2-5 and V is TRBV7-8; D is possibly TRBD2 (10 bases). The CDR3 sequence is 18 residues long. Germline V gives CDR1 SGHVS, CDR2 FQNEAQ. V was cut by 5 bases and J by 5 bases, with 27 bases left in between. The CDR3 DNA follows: TGTGCCAGCAGCCCCTTTAGCGGGGGGACAGGGATATTGGAGACCCAGTACTTC. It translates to CASSPFSGGTGILETQYF. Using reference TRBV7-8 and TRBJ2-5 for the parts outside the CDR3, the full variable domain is GAGVSQSPRYKVAKRGQDVALRCDPISGHVSLFWYQQALGQGPEFLTYFQNEAQLDKSGLPSDRFFAERPEGSVSTLKIQRTQQEDSAVYLCASSPFSGGTGILETQYFGPGTRLLVL.

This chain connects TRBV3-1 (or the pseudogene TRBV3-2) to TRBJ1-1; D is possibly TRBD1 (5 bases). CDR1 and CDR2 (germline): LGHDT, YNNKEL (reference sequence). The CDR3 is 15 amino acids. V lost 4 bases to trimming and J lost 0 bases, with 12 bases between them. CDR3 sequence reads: CASSPRGTMNTEAFF. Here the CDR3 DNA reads TGTGCCAGCAGCCCCCGAGGGACTATGAACACTGAAGCTTTCTTT.

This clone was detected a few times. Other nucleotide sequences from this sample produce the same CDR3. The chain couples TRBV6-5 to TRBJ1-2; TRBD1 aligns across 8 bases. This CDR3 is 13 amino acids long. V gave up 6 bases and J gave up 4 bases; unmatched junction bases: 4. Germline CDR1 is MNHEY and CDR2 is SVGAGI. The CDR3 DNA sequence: TGTGCCAGCAGCGCAGGACAGGGCTATGGCTACACCTTC. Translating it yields CASSAGQGYGYTF.

The CDR3 sequence: CASSLDLTGKLFF. The CDR3 DNA is TGTGCCAGCAGCTTAGACCTAACGGGAAAACTGTTTTTT. The rearrangement links TRBV11-2 to TRBJ1-4; the D is unclear. V was trimmed by 0 bases and J by 10 bases, leaving 9 bases between them. Germline V gene data show CDR1 as SGHAT and CDR2 as FQNNGV. CDR3 size: 13 residues.

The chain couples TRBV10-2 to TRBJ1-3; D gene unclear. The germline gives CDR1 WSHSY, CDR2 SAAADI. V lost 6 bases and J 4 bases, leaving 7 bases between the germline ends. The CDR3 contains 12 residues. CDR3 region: CASSEAGNTIYF. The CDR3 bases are TGCGCCAGCAGCGAGGCGGGAAACACCATATATTTT.

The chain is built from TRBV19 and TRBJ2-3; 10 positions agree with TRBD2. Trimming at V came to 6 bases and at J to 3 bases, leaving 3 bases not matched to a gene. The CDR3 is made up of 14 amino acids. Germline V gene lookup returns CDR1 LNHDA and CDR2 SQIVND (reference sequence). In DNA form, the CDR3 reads TGTGCCAGTAGCCCGGGACTAGCGACAGATACGCAGTATTTT. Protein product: CASSPGLATDTQYF.

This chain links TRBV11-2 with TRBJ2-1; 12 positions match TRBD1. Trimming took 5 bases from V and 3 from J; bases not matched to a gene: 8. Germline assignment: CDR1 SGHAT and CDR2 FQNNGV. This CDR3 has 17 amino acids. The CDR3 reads CASSPTGTGGLYNEQFF. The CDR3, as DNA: TGTGCCAGCAGCCCAACCGGGACAGGGGGCCTCTACAATGAGCAGTTCTTC. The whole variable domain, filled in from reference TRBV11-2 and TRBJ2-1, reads EAGVAQSPRYKIIEKRQSVAFWCNPISGHATLYWYQQILGQGPKLLIQFQNNGVVDDSQLPKDRFSAERLKGVDSTLKIQPAKLEDSAVYLCASSPTGTGGLYNEQFFGPGTRLTVL.

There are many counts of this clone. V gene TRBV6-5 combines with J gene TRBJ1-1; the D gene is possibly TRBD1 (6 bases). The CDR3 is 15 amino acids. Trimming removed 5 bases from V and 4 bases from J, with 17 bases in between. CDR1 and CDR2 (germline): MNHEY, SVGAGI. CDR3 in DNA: TGTGCCAGCAGTCCGACAGGCGAGTGGGGCACTGAAGCTTTCTTT. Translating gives CASSPTGEWGTEAFF.

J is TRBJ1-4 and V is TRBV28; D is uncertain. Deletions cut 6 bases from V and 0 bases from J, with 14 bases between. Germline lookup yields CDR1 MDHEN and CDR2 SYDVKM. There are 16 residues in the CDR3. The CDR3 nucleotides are TGTGCCAGCAGCTTCTGGGAGCTTACAACTAATGAAAAACTGTTTTTT. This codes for CASSFWELTTNEKLFF.